The T cell receptor beta chain under discussion was sequenced for a study of cytomegalovirus exposure and HLA in healthy donors. Findings and caveats of the study: Most TCR sequences showed up rarely, but some public TCRs showed up in many donors. Earlier results showed most TCR beta V segments being productive about 90% or about 30% of the time. Fewer N-insertions than the 666-donor mean were reportedly shown by an Asian-associated ancestry cluster in a later analysis.

Losses at the gene ends were 2 bases for V and 5 bases for J; bases not matched to a gene: 9. This CDR3 contains 15 residues. The germline V gene encodes CDR1 MNHEY and CDR2 SVGAGI. Donors were nominally healthy when sampled, though unrecorded immune exposures were likely. About this clone itself: Its antigen is currently unknown.

PCR employed 60 Vbeta and 13 Jbeta primers. Sequencing used immunoSEQ multiplex PCR; TCRdb keeps in-frame clones, though not all of them. The sample includes approximately 190,000 clones, about four fifths seen only once; the top ten take around 3.5%. V usage is TRBV6-5 and J usage is TRBJ2-7; 7 bases agree with TRBD2. The sequence derives from a man aged 35 to 55 in good health and CMV-seropositive. Sequencing was performed on PBMCs. In DNA, the CDR3 is TGTGCCAGCAGTTACAATCGGGGGGAGAAGGACGAGCAGTACTTC. Translating gives CASSYNRGEKDEQYF.